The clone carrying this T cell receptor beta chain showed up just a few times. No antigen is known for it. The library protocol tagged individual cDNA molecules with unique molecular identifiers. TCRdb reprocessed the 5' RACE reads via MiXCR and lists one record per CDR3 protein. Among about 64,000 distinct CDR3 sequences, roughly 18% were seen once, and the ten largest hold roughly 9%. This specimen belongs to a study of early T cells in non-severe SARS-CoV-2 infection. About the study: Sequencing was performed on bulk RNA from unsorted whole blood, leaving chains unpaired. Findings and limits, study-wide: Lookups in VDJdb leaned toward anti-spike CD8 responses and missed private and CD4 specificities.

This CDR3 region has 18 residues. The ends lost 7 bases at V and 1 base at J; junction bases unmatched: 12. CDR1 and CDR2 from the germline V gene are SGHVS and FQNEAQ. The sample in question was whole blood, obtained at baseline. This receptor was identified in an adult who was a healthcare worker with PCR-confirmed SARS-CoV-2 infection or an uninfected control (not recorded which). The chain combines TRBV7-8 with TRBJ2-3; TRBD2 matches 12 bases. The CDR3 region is CASTATSGRIRGTDTQYF. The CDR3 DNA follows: TGTGCCAGCACGGCGACTAGCGGGAGAATCCGGGGCACAGATACGCAGTATTTT.